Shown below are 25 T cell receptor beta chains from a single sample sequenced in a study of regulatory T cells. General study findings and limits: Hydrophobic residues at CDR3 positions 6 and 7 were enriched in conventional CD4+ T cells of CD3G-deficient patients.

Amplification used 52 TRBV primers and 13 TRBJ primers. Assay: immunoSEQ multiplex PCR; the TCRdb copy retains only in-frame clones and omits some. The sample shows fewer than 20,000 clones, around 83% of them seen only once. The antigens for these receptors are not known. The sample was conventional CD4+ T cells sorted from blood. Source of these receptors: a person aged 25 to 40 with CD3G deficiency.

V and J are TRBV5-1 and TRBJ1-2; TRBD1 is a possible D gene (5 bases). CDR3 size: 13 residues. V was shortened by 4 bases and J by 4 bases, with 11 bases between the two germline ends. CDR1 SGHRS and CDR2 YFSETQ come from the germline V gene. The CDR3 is CASSRDGGYGYTF. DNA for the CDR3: TGCGCCAGCAGCCGGGACGGAGGCTATGGCTACACCTTC. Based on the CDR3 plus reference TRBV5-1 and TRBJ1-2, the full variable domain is KAGVTQTPRYLIKTRGQQVTLSCSPISGHRSVSWYQQTPGQGLQFLFEYFSETQRNKGNFPGRFSGRQFSNSRSEMNVSTLELGDSALYLCASSRDGGYGYTFGSGTRLTVV.

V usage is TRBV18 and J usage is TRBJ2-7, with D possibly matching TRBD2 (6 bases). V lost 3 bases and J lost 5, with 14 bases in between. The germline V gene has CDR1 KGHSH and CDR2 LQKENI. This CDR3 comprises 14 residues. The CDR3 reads CASSPQGGGNEQYF. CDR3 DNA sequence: TGTGCCAGCTCACCCCAGGGTGGCGGGAACGAGCAGTACTTC. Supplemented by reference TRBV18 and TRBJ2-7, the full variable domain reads NAGVMQNPRHLVRRRGQEARLRCSPMKGHSHVYWYRQLPEEGLKFMVYLQKENIIDESGMPKERFSAEFPKEGPSILRIQQVVRGDSAAYFCASSPQGGGNEQYFGPGTRLTVT.

CDR3 sequence (DNA): TGTGCCAGCAGTTCTGGACTAGATAAATATTTCGAGCAGTACTTC. Amino acids: CASSSGLDKYFEQYF. This chain links TRBV28 with TRBJ2-7, with TRBD2 matching over 7 bases. Germline V gene lookup returns CDR1 MDHEN and CDR2 SYDVKM. This CDR3 has 15 amino acids. V shed 4 bases and J 6 bases; nucleotides not matched to a gene: 12.

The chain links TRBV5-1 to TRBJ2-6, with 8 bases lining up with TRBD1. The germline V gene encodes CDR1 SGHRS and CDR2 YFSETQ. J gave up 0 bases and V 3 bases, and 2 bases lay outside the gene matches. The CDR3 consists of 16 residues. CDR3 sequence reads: CASSWDRSSGANVLTF. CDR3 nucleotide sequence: TGCGCCAGCAGCTGGGACAGGAGCTCTGGGGCCAACGTCCTGACTTTC. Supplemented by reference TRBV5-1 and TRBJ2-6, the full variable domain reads KAGVTQTPRYLIKTRGQQVTLSCSPISGHRSVSWYQQTPGQGLQFLFEYFSETQRNKGNFPGRFSGRQFSNSRSEMNVSTLELGDSALYLCASSWDRSSGANVLTFGAGSRLTVL.

Here the CDR3 reads CASSLGGVGELFF. CDR3 DNA: TGCGCCAGCAGCTTGGGAGGGGTCGGGGAGCTGTTTTTT. The rearrangement uses TRBV5-1 and TRBJ2-2; D could derive from TRBD1 or TRBD2 (5 bases each). The CDR3 length is 13 residues. Germline CDR1 reads SGHRS; CDR2 reads YFSETQ. V was clipped by 0 bases and J by 7 bases, with 7 bases between them.

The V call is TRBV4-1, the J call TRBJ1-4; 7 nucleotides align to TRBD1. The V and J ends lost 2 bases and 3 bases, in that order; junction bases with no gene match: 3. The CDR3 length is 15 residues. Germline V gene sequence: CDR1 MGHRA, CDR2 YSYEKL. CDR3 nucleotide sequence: TGCGCCAGCAGCCAATCGGGACAGCCTAATGAAAAACTGTTTTTT. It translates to CASSQSGQPNEKLFF.

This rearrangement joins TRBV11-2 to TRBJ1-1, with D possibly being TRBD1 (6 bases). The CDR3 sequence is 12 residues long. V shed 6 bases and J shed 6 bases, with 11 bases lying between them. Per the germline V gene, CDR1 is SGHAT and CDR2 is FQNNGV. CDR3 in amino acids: CASSKGTPEAFF. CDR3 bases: TGTGCCAGCAGTAAGGGGACACCTGAAGCTTTCTTT.

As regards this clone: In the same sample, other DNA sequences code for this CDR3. The DNA of the CDR3 is TGTGCCAGCAGCCCCCCGGGCCTCTACTACGAGCAGTACTTC. This sequence encodes CASSPPGLYYEQYF. The chain combines TRBV28 with TRBJ2-7; D ambiguous. The germline gives CDR1 MDHEN, CDR2 SYDVKM. The CDR3 has 14 amino acids. Trimming stripped 6 bases from V and 3 bases from J, with 15 bases between.

The CDR3 coding sequence is TGTGCCAGCAGCCAGCGGCCAGGGCTGGGCTACGAGCAGTACTTC. Its protein is CASSQRPGLGYEQYF. The V gene is TRBV11-2, the J gene TRBJ2-7; the D call may be TRBD1 or TRBD2 (5 bases each). The V end was cut by 5 bases, the J end by 3 bases, with 17 bases between. Germline CDR1 SGHAT, CDR2 FQNNGV. This CDR3 contains 15 residues.

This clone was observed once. Here the CDR3 reads CASSLRLVNEQFF. The CDR3 DNA reads as TGTGCCAGCAGCTTAAGACTTGTTAATGAGCAGTTCTTC. This sequence joins TRBV13 and TRBJ2-1, with no clear D. This CDR3 contains 13 residues. V lost 2 bases and J lost 7, with 9 bases in between. Germline-derived CDR1 and CDR2 are PRHDT and FYEKMQ (reference sequence).

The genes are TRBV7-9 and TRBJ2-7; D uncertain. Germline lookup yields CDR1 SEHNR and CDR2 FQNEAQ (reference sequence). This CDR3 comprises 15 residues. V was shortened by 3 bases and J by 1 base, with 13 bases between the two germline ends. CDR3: CASSFGPLQSYEQYF. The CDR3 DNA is TGTGCCAGCAGCTTTGGACCGCTACAGTCCTACGAGCAGTACTTC.

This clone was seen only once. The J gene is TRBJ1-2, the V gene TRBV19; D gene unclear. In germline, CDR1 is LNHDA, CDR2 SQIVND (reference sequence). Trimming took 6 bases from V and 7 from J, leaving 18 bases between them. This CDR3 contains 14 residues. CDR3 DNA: TGTGCCAGTAGCTCGCTGCCTAGCACGGGTGGCTACACCTTC. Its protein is CASSSLPSTGGYTF.

The CDR3 loop is CASSEAWTGGYYGYTF. The CDR3, as DNA: TGTGCCAGCAGTGAAGCTTGGACAGGGGGCTACTATGGCTACACCTTC. This chain uses TRBV6-1 with TRBJ1-2; 11 nucleotides line up with TRBD1. Germline loops: CDR1 MNHNS, CDR2 SASEGT. The V and J ends lost 0 bases and 3 bases, in that order; junction bases with no gene match: 3. This CDR3 is 16 amino acids long.

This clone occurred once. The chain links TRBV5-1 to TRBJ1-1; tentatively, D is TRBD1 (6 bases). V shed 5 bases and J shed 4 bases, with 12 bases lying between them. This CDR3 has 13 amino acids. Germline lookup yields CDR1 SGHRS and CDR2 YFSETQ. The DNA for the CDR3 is TGCGCCAGCAGTTACACAGGGTCCACTGAAGCTTTCTTT. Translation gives CASSYTGSTEAFF.

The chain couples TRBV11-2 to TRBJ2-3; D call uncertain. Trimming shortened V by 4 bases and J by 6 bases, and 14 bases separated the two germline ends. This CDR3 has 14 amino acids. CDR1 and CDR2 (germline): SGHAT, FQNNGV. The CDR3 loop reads CASSSRRHSDTQYF. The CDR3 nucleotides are TGTGCCAGCAGCTCCAGGAGACATTCGGATACGCAGTATTTT. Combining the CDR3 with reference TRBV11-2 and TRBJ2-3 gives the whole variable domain EAGVAQSPRYKIIEKRQSVAFWCNPISGHATLYWYQQILGQGPKLLIQFQNNGVVDDSQLPKDRFSAERLKGVDSTLKIQPAKLEDSAVYLCASSSRRHSDTQYFGPGTRLTVL.

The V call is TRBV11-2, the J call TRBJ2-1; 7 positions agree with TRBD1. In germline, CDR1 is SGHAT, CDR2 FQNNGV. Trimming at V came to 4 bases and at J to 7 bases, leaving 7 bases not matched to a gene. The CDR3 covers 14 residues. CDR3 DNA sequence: TGTGCCAGCAGCTCGGGACAGCCGAGGAATGAGCAGTTCTTC. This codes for CASSSGQPRNEQFF.

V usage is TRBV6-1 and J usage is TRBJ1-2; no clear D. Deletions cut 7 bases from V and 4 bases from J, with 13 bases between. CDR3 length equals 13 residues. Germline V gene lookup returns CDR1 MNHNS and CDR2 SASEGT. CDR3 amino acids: CASTDRRLYGYTF. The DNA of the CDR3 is TGTGCCAGCACCGACCGAAGACTCTATGGCTACACCTTC.

The CDR3 coding sequence is TGTGCCAGTAGTATAGCGGGACTCTACAATGAGCAGTTCTTC. This encodes CASSIAGLYNEQFF. V gene TRBV19 combines with J gene TRBJ2-1; weak D call: TRBD2 (6 bases). The CDR3 runs 14 residues. CDR1 is LNHDA, CDR2 SQIVND, per germline (reference sequence). V was pared by 1 base and J by 3 bases, with 7 bases between.

Here the CDR3 reads CASSLGGILWGETQYF. The DNA for the CDR3 is TGCGCCAGCAGCTTGGGTGGCATCCTTTGGGGGGAGACCCAGTACTTC. The chain has TRBV5-1 and TRBJ2-5, with D perhaps matching TRBD1 or TRBD2 (5 bases each). This CDR3 contains 16 residues. V lost 0 bases and J 5 bases, leaving 17 bases between the germline ends. Germline-derived CDR1 and CDR2 are SGHRS and YFSETQ.

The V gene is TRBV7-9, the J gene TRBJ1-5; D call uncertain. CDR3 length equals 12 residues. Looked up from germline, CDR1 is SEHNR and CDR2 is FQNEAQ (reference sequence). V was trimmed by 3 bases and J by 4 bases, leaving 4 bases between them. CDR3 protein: CASSFPNQPQHF. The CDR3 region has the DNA TGTGCCAGCAGCTTTCCTAATCAGCCCCAGCATTTT.

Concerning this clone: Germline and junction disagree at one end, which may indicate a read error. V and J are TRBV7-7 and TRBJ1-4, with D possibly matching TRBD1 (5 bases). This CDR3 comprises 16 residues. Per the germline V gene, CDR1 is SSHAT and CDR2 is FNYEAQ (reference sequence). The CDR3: CASSLARGATNEKLFF. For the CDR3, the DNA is TGTGCTAGCAGCTTAGCCCGGGGGGCAACTAATGAAAAACTGTTTTTT.

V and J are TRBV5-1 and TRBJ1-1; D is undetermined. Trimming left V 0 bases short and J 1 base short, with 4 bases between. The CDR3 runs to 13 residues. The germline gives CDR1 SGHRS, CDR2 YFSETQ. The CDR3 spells CASSLGGNTEAFF. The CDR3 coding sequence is TGCGCCAGCAGCTTGGGTGGGAACACTGAAGCTTTCTTT.

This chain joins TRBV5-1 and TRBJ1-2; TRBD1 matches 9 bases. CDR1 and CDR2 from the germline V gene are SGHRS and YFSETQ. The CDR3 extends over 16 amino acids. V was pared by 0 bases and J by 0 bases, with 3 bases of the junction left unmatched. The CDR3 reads CASSLGTGVPNYGYTF. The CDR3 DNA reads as TGCGCCAGCAGCTTGGGGACAGGGGTCCCTAACTATGGCTACACCTTC. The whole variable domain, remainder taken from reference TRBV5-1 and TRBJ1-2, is KAGVTQTPRYLIKTRGQQVTLSCSPISGHRSVSWYQQTPGQGLQFLFEYFSETQRNKGNFPGRFSGRQFSNSRSEMNVSTLELGDSALYLCASSLGTGVPNYGYTFGSGTRLTVV.

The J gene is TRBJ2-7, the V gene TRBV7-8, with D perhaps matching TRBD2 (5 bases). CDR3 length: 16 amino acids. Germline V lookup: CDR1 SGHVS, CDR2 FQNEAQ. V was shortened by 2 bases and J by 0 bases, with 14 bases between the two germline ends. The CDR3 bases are TGTGCCAGCAGCTTAATGGGCCTAGAGGGCTCCTACGAGCAGTACTTC. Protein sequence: CASSLMGLEGSYEQYF.

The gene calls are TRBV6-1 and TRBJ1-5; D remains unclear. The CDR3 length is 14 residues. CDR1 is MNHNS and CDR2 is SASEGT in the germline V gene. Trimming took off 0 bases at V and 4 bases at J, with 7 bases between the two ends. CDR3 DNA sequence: TGTGCCAGCAGTGAAGCGGTCTGGAATCAGCCCCAGCATTTT. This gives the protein CASSEAVWNQPQHF.